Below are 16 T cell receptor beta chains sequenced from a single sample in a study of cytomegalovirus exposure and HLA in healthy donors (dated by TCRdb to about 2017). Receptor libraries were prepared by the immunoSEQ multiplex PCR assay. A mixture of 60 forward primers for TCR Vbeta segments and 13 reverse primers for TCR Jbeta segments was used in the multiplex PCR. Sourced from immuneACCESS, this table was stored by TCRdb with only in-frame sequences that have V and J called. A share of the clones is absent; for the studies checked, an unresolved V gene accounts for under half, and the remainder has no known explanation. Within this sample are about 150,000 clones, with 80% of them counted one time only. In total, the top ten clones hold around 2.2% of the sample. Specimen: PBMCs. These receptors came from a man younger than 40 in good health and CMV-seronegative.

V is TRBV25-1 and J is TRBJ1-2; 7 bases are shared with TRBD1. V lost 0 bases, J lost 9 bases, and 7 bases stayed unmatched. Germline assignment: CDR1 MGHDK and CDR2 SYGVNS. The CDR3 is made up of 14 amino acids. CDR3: CASSEYEKGASYTF. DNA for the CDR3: TGTGCCAGCAGTGAATATGAGAAGGGGGCAAGCTACACCTTC.

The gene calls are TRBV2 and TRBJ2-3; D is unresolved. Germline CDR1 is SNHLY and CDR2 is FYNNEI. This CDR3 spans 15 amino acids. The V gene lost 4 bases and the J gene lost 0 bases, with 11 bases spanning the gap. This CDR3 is CASSVDYSSTDTQYF. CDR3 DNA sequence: TGTGCCAGCAGTGTAGATTATTCTAGCACAGATACGCAGTATTTT.

The CDR3: CASSVGGGAYGYTF. Here the CDR3 DNA reads TGTGCCAGCAGCGTAGGAGGGGGCGCCTATGGCTACACCTTC. The chain uses TRBV9 and TRBJ1-2; 7 positions agree with TRBD1. Germline values: CDR1 SGDLS, CDR2 YYNGEE. The CDR3 has 14 amino acids. V shed 0 bases, J shed 4 bases, and the junction held 3 bases outside the gene matches.

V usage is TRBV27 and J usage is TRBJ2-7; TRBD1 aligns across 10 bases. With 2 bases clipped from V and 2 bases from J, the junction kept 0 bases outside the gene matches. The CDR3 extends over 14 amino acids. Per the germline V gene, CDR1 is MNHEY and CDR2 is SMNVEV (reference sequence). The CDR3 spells CASSLGTGAYEQYF. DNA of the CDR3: TGTGCCAGCAGTTTAGGGACAGGGGCCTACGAGCAGTACTTC.

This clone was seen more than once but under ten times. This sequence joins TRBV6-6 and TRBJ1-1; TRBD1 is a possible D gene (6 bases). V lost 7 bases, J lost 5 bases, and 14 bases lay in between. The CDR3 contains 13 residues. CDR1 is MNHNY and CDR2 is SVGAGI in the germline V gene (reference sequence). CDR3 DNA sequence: TGTGCCAGCAACCGCCTCCAGGGGACTGAAGCTTTCTTT. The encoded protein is CASNRLQGTEAFF.

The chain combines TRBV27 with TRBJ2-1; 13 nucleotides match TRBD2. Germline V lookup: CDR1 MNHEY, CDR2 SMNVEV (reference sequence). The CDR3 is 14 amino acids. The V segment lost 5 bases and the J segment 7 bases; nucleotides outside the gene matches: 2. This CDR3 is CASSGLAGANEQFF. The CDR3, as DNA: TGTGCCAGCAGTGGACTAGCGGGAGCAAATGAGCAGTTCTTC.

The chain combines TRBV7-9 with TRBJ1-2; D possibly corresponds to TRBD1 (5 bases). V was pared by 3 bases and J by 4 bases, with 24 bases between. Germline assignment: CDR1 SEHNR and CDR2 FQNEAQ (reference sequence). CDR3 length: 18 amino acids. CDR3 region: CASSFAPQDPQNFYGYTF. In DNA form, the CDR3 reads TGTGCCAGCAGCTTCGCCCCACAGGACCCTCAGAATTTCTATGGCTACACCTTC.

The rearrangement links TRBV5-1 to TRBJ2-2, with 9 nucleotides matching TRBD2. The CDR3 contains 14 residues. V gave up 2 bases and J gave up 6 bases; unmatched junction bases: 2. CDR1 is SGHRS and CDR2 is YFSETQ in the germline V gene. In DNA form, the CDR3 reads TGCGCCAGCAGCTTTAGCGGGAGCCCCGGGGAGCTGTTTTTT. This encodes CASSFSGSPGELFF. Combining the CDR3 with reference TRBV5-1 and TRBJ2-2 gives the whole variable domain KAGVTQTPRYLIKTRGQQVTLSCSPISGHRSVSWYQQTPGQGLQFLFEYFSETQRNKGNFPGRFSGRQFSNSRSEMNVSTLELGDSALYLCASSFSGSPGELFFGEGSRLTVL.

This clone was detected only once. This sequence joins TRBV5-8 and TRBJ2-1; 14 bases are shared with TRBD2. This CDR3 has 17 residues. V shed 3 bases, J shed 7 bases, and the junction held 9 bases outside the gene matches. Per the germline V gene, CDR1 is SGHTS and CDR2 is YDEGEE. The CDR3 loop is CASSWSGTSGSENEQFF. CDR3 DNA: TGTGCCAGCAGCTGGTCCGGGACTAGCGGGAGCGAAAATGAGCAGTTCTTC.

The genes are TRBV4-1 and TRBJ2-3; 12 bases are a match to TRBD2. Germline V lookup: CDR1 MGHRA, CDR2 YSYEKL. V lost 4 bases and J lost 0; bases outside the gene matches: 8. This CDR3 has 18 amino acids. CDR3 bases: TGCGCCAGCAGCCGAGGACTAGCGGGGATTTCTAGCACAGATACGCAGTATTTT. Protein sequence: CASSRGLAGISSTDTQYF.

The CDR3 reads CASGLGQVNTEAFF. The CDR3 coding sequence is TGTGCTAGTGGTTTGGGGCAGGTGAACACTGAAGCTTTCTTT. The chain recombines TRBV12-5 with TRBJ1-1; no firm D call. CDR1 is LGHNT and CDR2 is FRNRAP in the germline V gene. The CDR3 extends over 14 amino acids. The V end was cut by 1 base, the J end by 0 bases, with 6 bases between.

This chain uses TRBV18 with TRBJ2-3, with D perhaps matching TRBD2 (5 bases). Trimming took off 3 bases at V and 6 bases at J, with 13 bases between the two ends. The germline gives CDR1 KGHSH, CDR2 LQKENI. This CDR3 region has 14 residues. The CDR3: CASSPQRLEDTQYF. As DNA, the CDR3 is TGTGCCAGCTCACCGCAGCGGCTTGAGGATACGCAGTATTTT.

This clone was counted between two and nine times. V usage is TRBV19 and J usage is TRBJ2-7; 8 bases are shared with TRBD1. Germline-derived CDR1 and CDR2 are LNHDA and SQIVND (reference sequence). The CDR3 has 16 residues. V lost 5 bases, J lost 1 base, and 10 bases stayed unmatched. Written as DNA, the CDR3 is TGTGCCAGTAGTCATGGGGCCGGGACAGGTTCCTACGAGCAGTACTTC. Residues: CASSHGAGTGSYEQYF.

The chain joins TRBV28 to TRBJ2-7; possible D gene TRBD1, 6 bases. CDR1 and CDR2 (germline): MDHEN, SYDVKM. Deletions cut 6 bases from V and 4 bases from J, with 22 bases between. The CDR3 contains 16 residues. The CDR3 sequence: CASRPPAGQILYEQYF. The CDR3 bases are TGTGCCAGCAGACCCCCGGCCGGACAGATCCTTTACGAGCAGTACTTC.

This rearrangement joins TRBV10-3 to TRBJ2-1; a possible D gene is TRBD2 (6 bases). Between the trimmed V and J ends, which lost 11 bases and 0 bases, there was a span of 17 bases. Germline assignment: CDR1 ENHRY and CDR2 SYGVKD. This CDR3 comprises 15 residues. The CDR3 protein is CASQSGPPSYNEQFF. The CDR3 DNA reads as TGTGCCTCCCAGAGCGGGCCTCCCTCCTACAATGAGCAGTTCTTC.

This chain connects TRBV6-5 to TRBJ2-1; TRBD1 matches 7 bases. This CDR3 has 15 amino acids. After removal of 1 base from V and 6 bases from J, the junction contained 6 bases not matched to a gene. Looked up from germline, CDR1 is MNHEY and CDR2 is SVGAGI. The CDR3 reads CASSYFGTVSNEQFF. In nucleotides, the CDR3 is TGTGCCAGCAGTTACTTCGGGACAGTCTCCAATGAGCAGTTCTTC.